This TCR beta chain is drawn from a study of blood T cell repertoires in COVID-19. Whole-study context: Acute and convalescent COVID-19 samples came from the United States, Italy and Spain. Sample material is recorded as cDNA or gDNA derived from T cells, B-cell-depleted T cells, or PBMCs.

Original processing methods: The assay estimated nucleated cells by amplifying reference gene primers. Libraries were prepared by immunoSEQ multiplex PCR; TCRdb keeps only in-frame clonotypes and omits some of them. V and J calls and clone size follow that table, whereas D and trimming were derived from the DNA. This table has roughly 41,000 clones, approximately 85% appearing once. In germline, CDR1 is MNHNS, CDR2 SASEGT. This CDR3 contains 12 residues. Trimming at V came to 0 bases and at J to 15 bases, leaving 5 bases not matched to a gene. The receptor's source is a human donor in a cohort sampled during active COVID-19. The donor label of this sample is uncertain. V is TRBV6-1 and J is TRBJ2-1; 7 bases map to TRBD1. The sequencing sample was made of peripheral blood. CDR3 DNA sequence: TGTGCCAGCAGTGAAGCTAACAGGGGTGGGTTCTTC. Its translation: CASSEANRGGFF.